One and the same sample provided the 24 T cell receptor beta chains below, sequenced in a study of shared clonotypes between healthy human individuals. Naive CD8 cells, CD45RO-negative and positively selected for CCR7, excluded terminally differentiated effector memory CD45RA+ cells. Data came from immunoSEQ multiplex PCR; TCRdb stores just in-frame clones and leaves some out. Of about 820,000 clones listed, roughly 92% are singletons. Sequenced material: naive CD8+ T cells sorted from blood. The receptor source for this set is a man aged 25 to 40 in good health.

V usage is TRBV10-1 and J usage is TRBJ1-1, with D perhaps TRBD1 (5 bases). Trimming pared 4 bases from V and 1 base from J, leaving 10 bases between. From germline, CDR1 is WNHNN and CDR2 SYGVQD (reference sequence). This CDR3 spans 14 amino acids. CDR3 in DNA: TGCGCCAGCAGTGTTAAGGGGAAGAACACTGAAGCTTTCTTT. It translates to CASSVKGKNTEAFF.

The chain employs TRBV7-8 and TRBJ2-5; the match to TRBD1 covers 11 bases. The trim removed 5 bases at V and 5 bases at J, leaving 7 bases unmatched. The CDR3 runs 15 residues. From germline, CDR1 is SGHVS and CDR2 FQNEAQ. The CDR3 DNA reads TGTGCCAGCAGCGGCTGGGACAGGGGGATTGAGACCCAGTACTTC. Residues: CASSGWDRGIETQYF. The variable domain in full, with the rest retrieved from reference TRBV7-8 and TRBJ2-5, is GAGVSQSPRYKVAKRGQDVALRCDPISGHVSLFWYQQALGQGPEFLTYFQNEAQLDKSGLPSDRFFAERPEGSVSTLKIQRTQQEDSAVYLCASSGWDRGIETQYFGPGTRLLVL.

The chain uses TRBV7-9 and TRBJ2-2, with no clear D. The CDR3 spans 13 residues. Per the germline V gene, CDR1 is SEHNR and CDR2 is FQNEAQ (reference sequence). Trimming removed 6 bases from V and 4 bases from J, with 9 bases in between. The CDR3 DNA sequence: TGTGCCAGCAGTTTGAACCCCACCGGGGAGCTGTTTTTT. Amino acid sequence: CASSLNPTGELFF.

The chain uses TRBV6-1 and TRBJ2-7, with D possibly TRBD2 on 5 matching bases. CDR1 is MNHNS and CDR2 is SASEGT in the germline V gene. CDR3 length equals 15 residues. Trimming shortened V by 2 bases and J by 3 bases, and 14 bases separated the two germline ends. The CDR3 protein is CASSEWDTRIYEQYF. The CDR3 nucleotides read TGTGCCAGCAGTGAATGGGATACTAGGATCTACGAGCAGTACTTC.

The chain has TRBV27 and TRBJ2-1; no reliable D call. CDR1 MNHEY and CDR2 SMNVEV come from the germline V gene (reference sequence). The CDR3 covers 13 residues. Trimming shortened V by 5 bases and J by 7 bases, and 12 bases separated the two germline ends. The CDR3 nucleotides are TGTGCCAGCAGTCTACCAAGTCGAAATGAGCAGTTCTTC. This sequence encodes CASSLPSRNEQFF.

The rearrangement joins TRBV27 to TRBJ2-1; D is unresolved. Germline CDR1 is MNHEY and CDR2 is SMNVEV (reference sequence). With 4 bases removed from V and 6 bases from J, the gap between germline ends came to 13 bases. There are 14 residues in the CDR3. The CDR3 sequence: CASSWTSRRNEQFF. The CDR3 DNA follows: TGTGCCAGCAGTTGGACCTCTCGTCGCAATGAGCAGTTCTTC.

The chain's CDR3 is CASVPITSDTYEQYF. CDR3 DNA: TGTGCCTCGGTACCAATAACTAGCGATACCTACGAGCAGTACTTC. The chain is built from TRBV30 and TRBJ2-7, with 7 bases identical to TRBD2. There are 15 residues in the CDR3. V lost 7 bases, J lost 2 bases, and 14 bases stayed unmatched. Per germline, CDR1 GTSNPN and CDR2 SVGIG (reference sequence).

V and J are TRBV7-9 and TRBJ1-2; no reliable D call. V lost 5 bases to trimming and J lost 5 bases, with 18 bases between them. Germline V gene data show CDR1 as SEHNR and CDR2 as FQNEAQ (reference sequence). This CDR3 is built from 15 residues. CDR3 DNA sequence: TGTGCCAGCAGCCCCGGAAAGTTTGAACAGTATGGCTACACCTTC. Its protein product is CASSPGKFEQYGYTF.

This chain connects TRBV6-5 to TRBJ1-1; the D is unclear. With 2 bases removed from V and 4 bases from J, the gap between germline ends came to 14 bases. Germline CDR1 reads MNHEY; CDR2 reads SVGAGI. The CDR3 extends over 15 amino acids. The CDR3 sequence is CASSYGQTWGTEAFF. The CDR3 nucleotides are TGTGCCAGCAGTTACGGCCAGACCTGGGGCACTGAAGCTTTCTTT.

In DNA form, the CDR3 reads TGTGCCAGCAGCTTGGCTAGCGGGAGTCCAGAGACCCAGTACTTC. It encodes CASSLASGSPETQYF. The chain couples TRBV5-8 to TRBJ2-5, with 10 bases aligning to TRBD2. CDR3 length: 15 residues. The junction had 3 bases not matched to a gene; V was cut back by 0 bases and J by 4 bases. CDR1 and CDR2 (germline): SGHTS, YDEGEE. The whole variable domain, remainder taken from reference TRBV5-8 and TRBJ2-5, is EAGVTQSPTHLIKTRGQQATLRCSPISGHTSVYWYQQALGLGLQFLLWYDEGEERNRGNFPPRFSGRQFPNYSSELNVNALELEDSALYLCASSLASGSPETQYFGPGTRLLVL.

This chain connects TRBV5-1 to TRBJ1-4; 9 nucleotides line up with TRBD1. The germline V gene encodes CDR1 SGHRS and CDR2 YFSETQ. The CDR3 runs 15 residues. The ends lost 2 bases at V and 7 bases at J; junction bases unmatched: 6. This CDR3 is CASSFTGGSPEKLFF. CDR3 nucleotides: TGCGCCAGCAGCTTCACAGGGGGCTCCCCTGAAAAACTGTTTTTT.

The CDR3 protein is CASSLGGSPGLYEQYF. The CDR3 DNA reads as TGTGCCAGCAGCTTAGGCGGGAGCCCAGGCCTCTACGAGCAGTACTTC. This chain connects TRBV7-2 to TRBJ2-7; TRBD2 matches at 7 bases. Germline V lookup: CDR1 SGHTA, CDR2 FQGNSA. V dropped 1 base and J dropped 3; count of bases not matched to a gene: 9. There are 16 residues in the CDR3.

The genes are TRBV6-6 and TRBJ2-7; D is unclear. The CDR3 spans 12 residues. Trimming took off 5 bases at V and 2 bases at J, with 7 bases between the two ends. Germline V CDR1 and CDR2: MNHNY, SVGAGI (reference sequence). Written as DNA, the CDR3 is TGTGCCAGCAGTCCCGTTCCCTACGAGCAGTACTTC. As protein: CASSPVPYEQYF.

The chain carries TRBV9 and TRBJ2-1, with D perhaps TRBD2 (5 bases). The germline gives CDR1 SGDLS, CDR2 YYNGEE. The V and J ends lost 3 bases and 0 bases respectively, with 13 bases between them. This CDR3 comprises 16 residues. This CDR3 is CASSALLGGSYNEQFF. The CDR3, as DNA: TGTGCCAGCAGCGCACTACTAGGTGGCTCCTACAATGAGCAGTTCTTC.

To note about this clone: Other DNA sequences of this sample code for an identical CDR3. This chain links TRBV2 with TRBJ2-1; 7 nucleotides align to TRBD2. Germline-derived CDR1 and CDR2 are SNHLY and FYNNEI. This CDR3 contains 12 residues. Trimming at V came to 6 bases and at J to 8 bases, leaving 4 bases not matched to a gene. The CDR3 DNA is TGTGCCAGCAGGGGGGGGGTCTATGAGCAGTTCTTC. This gives the protein CASRGGVYEQFF.

The V gene is TRBV28, the J gene TRBJ2-7; possibly TRBD1 for D (5 bases). The germline V and J ends were trimmed by 6 bases and 3 bases, with 6 bases remaining between them. Looked up from germline, CDR1 is MDHEN and CDR2 is SYDVKM. The CDR3 covers 11 residues. The CDR3 sequence is CASRDSYEQYF. The CDR3 DNA reads as TGTGCCAGCAGAGACAGCTACGAGCAGTACTTC.

This clone was detected only a few times. The chain links TRBV27 to TRBJ2-5, with 7 bases identical to TRBD1. In germline, CDR1 is MNHEY, CDR2 SMNVEV (reference sequence). The CDR3 runs 16 residues. The trim removed 5 bases at V and 6 bases at J, leaving 15 bases unmatched. The CDR3 sequence is CASSTPQNRGVKTQYF. CDR3 DNA: TGTGCCAGCAGTACACCTCAAAACAGGGGTGTGAAGACCCAGTACTTC.

The rearrangement links TRBV7-6 to TRBJ2-1; D is unclear. The CDR3 spans 14 residues. Germline V gives CDR1 SGHVS, CDR2 FNYEAQ. Trimming took 0 bases from V and 10 from J, leaving 13 bases between them. This CDR3 reads CASSLAIGVREQFF. The CDR3 DNA reads TGTGCCAGCAGCTTAGCAATTGGCGTCAGAGAGCAGTTCTTC.

This rearrangement joins TRBV6-6 to TRBJ1-2, with 7 bases matching TRBD1. Germline CDR1 reads MNHNY; CDR2 reads SVGAGI (reference sequence). The J segment lost 3 bases and the V segment lost 2 bases, leaving 6 bases of the junction unmatched. The CDR3 contains 15 residues. The DNA of the CDR3 is TGTGCCAGCAGTTACATAACCCAGGGGGACTATGGCTACACCTTC. Its translation: CASSYITQGDYGYTF.

Turning to this clone: The same CDR3 arises from other DNA sequences in this sample as well. This chain uses TRBV4-3 with TRBJ1-1; 7 bases are shared with TRBD1. Germline assignment: CDR1 LGHNA and CDR2 YSLEER. V was pared by 3 bases and J by 1 base, with 5 bases of the junction left unmatched. The CDR3 contains 15 residues. The CDR3 region is CASSQNRGRNTEAFF. The CDR3 nucleotides read TGCGCCAGCAGCCAGAACAGGGGTAGGAACACTGAAGCTTTCTTT.

The J gene is TRBJ2-7, the V gene TRBV30; 10 bases fit TRBD1. V shed 1 base and J 5 bases; nucleotides not matched to a gene: 8. This CDR3 has 15 amino acids. Germline V lookup: CDR1 GTSNPN, CDR2 SVGIG (reference sequence). This chain's CDR3 is CAWSAPGQGNNEQYF. CDR3 nucleotides: TGTGCCTGGAGTGCCCCGGGACAGGGGAACAACGAGCAGTACTTC.

V is TRBV4-1 and J is TRBJ2-7; tentative D call: TRBD1 (6 bases). The germline gives CDR1 MGHRA, CDR2 YSYEKL. This CDR3 has 12 residues. Trimming took 3 bases from V and 7 from J, leaving 10 bases between them. The CDR3 reads CASSQGANEQYF. The CDR3 DNA reads as TGCGCCAGCAGCCAGGGGGCTAATGAGCAGTACTTC.

The J gene is TRBJ2-7, the V gene TRBV7-9; D possibly corresponds to TRBD1 (6 bases). Germline V CDR1 and CDR2: SEHNR, FQNEAQ (reference sequence). The CDR3 consists of 16 residues. Trimming took 3 bases from V and 0 from J, leaving 15 bases between them. The CDR3 coding sequence is TGTGCCAGCAGCTTTGCACAGGGCCCACTCTCCTACGAGCAGTACTTC. As protein: CASSFAQGPLSYEQYF.

This chain joins TRBV10-3 and TRBJ2-1; 11 bases map to TRBD2. Trimming removed 11 bases from V and 9 bases from J; junction bases left unmatched: 12. CDR1 ENHRY and CDR2 SYGVKD come from the germline V gene. The CDR3 consists of 14 residues. CDR3 in amino acids: CASSGLAGGREQFF. In nucleotides, the CDR3 is TGTGCCTCAAGTGGGTTAGCGGGAGGGCGTGAGCAGTTCTTC.